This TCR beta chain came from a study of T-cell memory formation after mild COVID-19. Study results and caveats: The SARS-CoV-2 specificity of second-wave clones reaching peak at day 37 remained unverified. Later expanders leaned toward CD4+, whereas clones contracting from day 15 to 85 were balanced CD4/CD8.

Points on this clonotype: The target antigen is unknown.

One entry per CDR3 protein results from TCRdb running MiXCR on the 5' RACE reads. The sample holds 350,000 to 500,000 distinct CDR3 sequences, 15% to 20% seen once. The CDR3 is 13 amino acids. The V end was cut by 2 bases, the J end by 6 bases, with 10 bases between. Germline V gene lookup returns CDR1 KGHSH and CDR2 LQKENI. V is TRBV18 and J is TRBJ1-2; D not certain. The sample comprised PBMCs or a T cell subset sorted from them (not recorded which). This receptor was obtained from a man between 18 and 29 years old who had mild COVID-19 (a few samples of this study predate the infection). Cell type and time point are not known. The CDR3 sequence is CASSPDSGNGYTF. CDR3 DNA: TGTGCCAGCTCACCAGATTCGGGAAATGGCTACACCTTC.